The sample holds a few counts of the clone carrying this TCR beta chain. The CDR3 consists of 15 residues. Germline loops: CDR1 SGHAT, CDR2 FQNNGV. The ends lost 0 bases at V and 5 bases at J; junction bases unmatched: 4. The sample comes from a study of patients and donors after allogeneic stem cell transplantation. MiXCR, run by TCRdb on the RT-PCR reads, gives a single entry per CDR3 protein. Among 1,400 or so distinct CDR3 sequences listed, 35% to 50% were seen once. Specimen: blood, either unsorted or a sorted T cell fraction (not recorded which). The clonotype comes from a human donor who was either an allogeneic HSCT recipient or a stem cell or donor lymphocyte infusion donor (not recorded which). It is not recorded whose cells these are; they may come from a transplant donor. This chain connects TRBV11-2 to TRBJ2-1, with 7 positions matching TRBD2. The CDR3 is CASSLEGLADNEQFF. The CDR3 region has the DNA TGTGCCAGCAGCTTAGAAGGGCTAGCGGACAATGAGCAGTTCTTC.